The source of this T cell receptor (beta chain) is a study of CD8 T cells in ankylosing spondylitis. The germline V gene encodes CDR1 SQVTM and CDR2 ANQGSEA. V was trimmed by 1 base and J by 6 bases, leaving 6 bases between them. The CDR3 sequence is 12 residues long. The table lists this clonotype with a few counts. Each CDR3 protein is one row after TCRdb ran MiXCR on the 5' RACE reads. The profile shows about 340,000 distinct CDR3 sequences, about 15% of them singletons. This sequence originates from a male donor with ankylosing spondylitis or in good health (not recorded which). The chain links TRBV29-1 to TRBJ1-4, with D maybe TRBD1 (5 bases). Sequencing input: blood, either unsorted or a sorted T cell fraction (not recorded which). The CDR3 bases are TGCAGCGTTGAAGGGGGGGATGAAAAACTGTTTTTT. It translates to CSVEGGDEKLFF.